Following are 24 T cell receptor beta chains from one sample sequenced in a study of blood T cell repertoires in COVID-19. Profiled with immunoSEQ multiplex PCR; TCRdb holds only in-frame clones, not every one. The sample consists of fewer than 400,000 clones, approximately 86% of them appearing once. Sequences were obtained from PBMCs or T cells enriched from blood (not recorded which). These receptors were collected from a woman between 18 and 30 years old who had recovered from COVID-19.

This clone was found a few times. The chain has TRBV9 and TRBJ1-2, with D hard to call. Germline loops: CDR1 SGDLS, CDR2 YYNGEE. With 6 bases removed from V and 4 bases from J, the gap between germline ends came to 13 bases. CDR3 length: 13 amino acids. CDR3 amino acids: CASTPLGSYGYTF. The DNA of the CDR3 is TGTGCCAGCACCCCCCTGGGCAGCTATGGCTACACCTTC.

The rearrangement links TRBV14 to TRBJ1-6, with 7 nucleotides matching TRBD1. The V gene's germline CDR1 is SGHDN and CDR2 FVKESK. V trimming: 4 bases; J trimming: 2 bases; junction bases outside the gene matches: 2. The CDR3 has 15 amino acids. The CDR3 DNA reads as TGTGCCAGCAGCCCAGGGACAGCCTATAATTCACCCCTCCACTTT. Translating gives CASSPGTAYNSPLHF. The whole variable domain, filled in from reference TRBV14 and TRBJ1-6, reads EAGVTQFPSHSVIEKGQTVTLRCDPISGHDNLYWYRRVMGKEIKFLLHFVKESKQDESGMPNNRFLAERTGGTYSTLKVQPAELEDSGVYFCASSPGTAYNSPLHFGNGTRLTVT.

This clone was seen once. J is TRBJ2-1 and V is TRBV7-3, with unresolved D. CDR1 and CDR2 from the germline V gene are SGHTA and FQGTGA. The CDR3 length is 13 residues. V shed 0 bases and J shed 4 bases, with 4 bases lying between them. The CDR3 nucleotides are TGTGCCAGCAGCTTAACAGAGTACAATGAGCAGTTCTTC. Its translation: CASSLTEYNEQFF.

The V and J genes are TRBV6-5 and TRBJ1-5, with TRBD1 matching 8 bases. CDR3 length: 15 residues. In germline, CDR1 is MNHEY, CDR2 SVGAGI. V dropped 5 bases and J dropped 0; count of bases not matched to a gene: 3. CDR3 sequence (DNA): TGTGCCAGCAGTCGGGACAGGAATAGCAATCAGCCCCAGCATTTT. Encoded protein: CASSRDRNSNQPQHF.

This sequence joins TRBV7-2 and TRBJ1-1; D is uncertain. V was cut by 0 bases and J by 11 bases, with 13 bases left in between. The CDR3 covers 13 residues. Germline loops: CDR1 SGHTA, CDR2 FQGNSA. The CDR3, as DNA: TGTGCCAGCAGCTTAGCAGGGAGTGGTGGTGCTTTCTTT. Translated: CASSLAGSGGAFF. The full variable domain, in which reference TRBV7-2 and TRBJ1-1 provide the parts outside the CDR3, is GAGVSQSPSNKVTEKGKDVELRCDPISGHTALYWYRQSLGQGLEFLIYFQGNSAPDKSGLPSDRFSAERTGGSVSTLTIQRTQQEDSAVYLCASSLAGSGGAFFGQGTRLTVV.

This clone was seen just once. The chain joins TRBV7-9 to TRBJ1-2; 9 bases are shared with TRBD1. The junction had 4 bases not matched to a gene; V was cut back by 2 bases and J by 3 bases. Per germline, CDR1 SEHNR and CDR2 FQNEAQ (reference sequence). This CDR3 contains 15 residues. The CDR3 sequence: CASSLLGQGHYGYTF. The DNA for the CDR3 is TGTGCCAGCAGCTTATTAGGACAGGGGCACTATGGCTACACCTTC.

V is TRBV2 and J is TRBJ2-3; 8 bases line up with TRBD2. Per the germline V gene, CDR1 is SNHLY and CDR2 is FYNNEI. The trim removed 3 bases at V and 3 bases at J, leaving 5 bases unmatched. There are 15 residues in the CDR3. CDR3 protein: CASSDPGGPTDTQYF. In DNA form, the CDR3 reads TGTGCCAGCAGTGACCCGGGGGGGCCTACAGATACGCAGTATTTT.

The V gene is TRBV7-2, the J gene TRBJ2-5, with TRBD2 matching over 7 bases. The V gene end was trimmed by 5 bases and the J gene end by 5 bases; junction bases not matched to a gene: 11. This CDR3 comprises 15 residues. From germline, CDR1 is SGHTA and CDR2 FQGNSA. The CDR3 nucleotides are TGTGCCAGCAGCCCCAGTGGCGGGAGCTGGGAGACCCAGTACTTC. It yields the protein CASSPSGGSWETQYF.

The V gene is TRBV20-1, the J gene TRBJ2-5; the D is unclear. CDR1 and CDR2 from the germline V gene are DFQATT and SNEGSKA (reference sequence). Trimming took 3 bases from V and 1 from J, leaving 9 bases between them. There are 13 residues in the CDR3. This chain's CDR3 is CSASSETQETQYF. The CDR3 DNA reads as TGCAGTGCTAGTTCAGAAACCCAAGAGACCCAGTACTTC.

The rearrangement joins TRBV10-3 to TRBJ1-1, with TRBD1 as a possible D gene (5 bases). Trimming shortened V by 2 bases and J by 11 bases, and 15 bases separated the two germline ends. The CDR3 extends over 13 amino acids. Germline V lookup: CDR1 ENHRY, CDR2 SYGVKD. CDR3 nucleotide sequence: TGTGCCATCAGTGAGGGGGCCCAGGAAGGGGCTTTCTTT. Protein sequence: CAISEGAQEGAFF.

This clone was observed once. The chain carries TRBV6-2 or TRBV6-3 and TRBJ2-1, with 14 bases that match TRBD2. The CDR3 has 19 residues. Germline CDR1 reads MNHEY; CDR2 reads SVGEGT. V was pared by 6 bases and J by 0 bases, with 10 bases of the junction left unmatched. CDR3 nucleotide sequence: TGTGCCAGCAGCTCGACTAGCGGGAGGGCCCGGAGCTCCTACAATGAGCAGTTCTTC. This translates into CASSSTSGRARSSYNEQFF.

The V call is TRBV7-2, the J call TRBJ2-2; 7 bases align to TRBD2. There are 13 residues in the CDR3. V lost 4 bases and J lost 7; bases outside the gene matches: 3. Germline CDR1 and CDR2: SGHTA and FQGNSA. The CDR3 sequence: CASSSRTSGELFF. DNA for the CDR3: TGTGCCAGCAGCTCCCGGACTAGCGGGGAGCTGTTTTTT.

The chain is built from TRBV7-9 and TRBJ2-1; D not certain. The CDR3 consists of 16 residues. Germline V gives CDR1 SEHNR, CDR2 FQNEAQ (reference sequence). Trimming shortened V by 1 base and J by 11 bases, and 21 bases separated the two germline ends. The CDR3 sequence is CASSLGGSLAPMKQFF. CDR3 sequence (DNA): TGTGCCAGCAGCTTAGGAGGCTCACTTGCCCCAATGAAGCAGTTCTTC.

This clone showed up many times. The chain joins TRBV29-1 to TRBJ2-1; 10 nucleotides line up with TRBD2. The CDR3 is 14 amino acids. Germline values: CDR1 SQVTM, CDR2 ANQGSEA. The V gene end was trimmed by 7 bases and the J gene end by 9 bases; junction bases not matched to a gene: 12. CDR3 DNA: TGCAGCGCCGATAGCGGGGGGCTCACCATTGAGCAGTTCTTC. Translation gives CSADSGGLTIEQFF.

The count of this clone is one. CDR3 residues: CASSLWAAGEAFF. The CDR3 DNA is TGTGCCAGCAGTTTATGGGCGGCGGGTGAAGCTTTCTTT. The J gene is TRBJ1-1, the V gene TRBV27; D is unresolved. The germline V and J ends were trimmed by 1 base and 7 bases, with 10 bases remaining between them. CDR1 and CDR2 from the germline V gene are MNHEY and SMNVEV (reference sequence). This CDR3 has 13 residues.

The chain is built from TRBV27 and TRBJ2-7; 10 bases fit TRBD1. Germline assignment: CDR1 MNHEY and CDR2 SMNVEV (reference sequence). The V segment lost 4 bases and the J segment 4 bases; nucleotides outside the gene matches: 10. There are 16 residues in the CDR3. This CDR3 is CASSSSPGTGEYEQYF. DNA for the CDR3: TGTGCCAGCAGTTCCTCCCCCGGGACAGGGGAATACGAGCAGTACTTC.

This clone was counted between two and nine times. The chain has TRBV7-3 and TRBJ1-2; D is perhaps TRBD1 (6 bases). The CDR3 has 15 amino acids. Germline lookup yields CDR1 SGHTA and CDR2 FQGTGA. Trimming removed 5 bases at V and 0 bases at J, with 13 bases between. CDR3: CASSAKQGSNYGYTF. The CDR3 coding sequence is TGTGCCAGCAGCGCGAAACAGGGTTCTAACTATGGCTACACCTTC. The entire variable domain, with the rest obtained from reference TRBV7-3 and TRBJ1-2, is as follows: GAGVSQTPSNKVTEKGKYVELRCDPISGHTALYWYRQSLGQGPEFLIYFQGTGAADDSGLPNDRFFAVRPEGSVSTLKIQRTERGDSAVYLCASSAKQGSNYGYTFGSGTRLTVV.

V and J are TRBV29-1 and TRBJ2-1, with a tentative D call TRBD1 (6 bases). V was pared by 4 bases and J by 1 base, with 17 bases between. The CDR3 runs 16 residues. CDR1 is SQVTM, CDR2 ANQGSEA, per germline. The DNA of the CDR3 is TGCAGCGTTGGGGGCCCCCAGGGGCGGTCCTACAATGAGCAGTTCTTC. Its translation is CSVGGPQGRSYNEQFF.

The CDR3 loop is CASSYGGVSNSPLHF. The CDR3 DNA reads as TGTGCCAGCAGCTATGGGGGGGTTAGTAATTCACCCCTCCACTTT. The V gene is TRBV5-4, the J gene TRBJ1-6; D is perhaps TRBD1 (5 bases). The CDR3 loop spans 15 amino acids. Germline loops: CDR1 SGHNT, CDR2 YYREEE (reference sequence). V was pared by 3 bases and J by 6 bases, with 13 bases between.

The chain carries TRBV19 and TRBJ2-7; TRBD2 matches 14 bases. The CDR3 loop spans 17 amino acids. V shed 6 bases, J shed 0 bases, and the junction held 7 bases outside the gene matches. CDR1 is LNHDA, CDR2 SQIVND, per germline (reference sequence). The DNA for the CDR3 is TGTGCCAGTAGCCACGGGACTAGCGGGAGTTACTCCTACGAGCAGTACTTC. Its protein product is CASSHGTSGSYSYEQYF.

This chain uses TRBV7-8 with TRBJ2-1, with D uncertain. This CDR3 contains 13 residues. Germline V CDR1 and CDR2: SGHVS, FQNEAQ. The germline V and J ends were trimmed by 1 base and 4 bases, with 5 bases remaining between them. The CDR3 is CASSLGLYNEQFF. The DNA of the CDR3 is TGTGCCAGCAGCTTAGGTCTTTACAATGAGCAGTTCTTC. The variable domain in full, completed from reference TRBV7-8 and TRBJ2-1, reads GAGVSQSPRYKVAKRGQDVALRCDPISGHVSLFWYQQALGQGPEFLTYFQNEAQLDKSGLPSDRFFAERPEGSVSTLKIQRTQQEDSAVYLCASSLGLYNEQFFGPGTRLTVL.

The chain has TRBV14 and TRBJ1-2; perhaps TRBD1 as D (5 bases). CDR1 SGHDN and CDR2 FVKESK come from the germline V gene. V lost 4 bases and J lost 4, with 19 bases in between. This CDR3 spans 16 amino acids. CDR3 DNA: TGTGCCAGCAGCCCCCCCGGGCAGGGCCTATCCTATGGCTACACCTTC. Its translation: CASSPPGQGLSYGYTF.

The genes are TRBV29-1 and TRBJ1-1; 7 positions match TRBD1. CDR1 is SQVTM and CDR2 is ANQGSEA in the germline V gene. Trimming took 8 bases from V and 3 from J; bases not matched to a gene: 6. This CDR3 contains 12 residues. The CDR3 bases are TGCAGCTTGGGACAGACGGACACTGAAGCTTTCTTT. Its protein is CSLGQTDTEAFF.

V is TRBV5-1 and J is TRBJ1-1; 10 positions match TRBD1. Germline CDR1 and CDR2: SGHRS and YFSETQ. CDR3 length: 17 residues. Germline trimming cut 4 bases from V and 3 bases from J; bases unmatched to any gene: 12. The CDR3, as DNA: TGCGCCAGCAGCAAACAGCCTTTGGGACAGGGGTACACTGAAGCTTTCTTT. As protein: CASSKQPLGQGYTEAFF.